Below are 6 T cell receptor beta chains sequenced from a single sample in a study of molecular identifiers for immune sequencing clone quantification (dated by TCRdb to between 2017 and 2018). Libraries were built with PCR. Reads for this sample came from a NextSeq 500. TCRdb reprocessing: public reads trimmed at Q25 with fastp, clones called with MiXCR, in-frame beta chains kept. Rows are unified per CDR3 protein, each entry keeping the most common DNA and genes. The sample table shows fewer than 350,000 distinct CDR3 sequences, and 24% are seen once. 0.65% to 0.75% of the sample is in the top ten clones. The specimen was naive CD8+ T cells from blood, with Jurkat cell RNA spiked in. Sample cell subset or site, as interpreted from the label and publication: FACS-sorted CD8+CD4-CCR7+CD45RA+ naive T cells. All receptors come from a human donor in good health. Some libraries in this study had Jurkat cell RNA spiked in.

This clonotype appeared once. The chain uses TRBV11-1 and TRBJ2-2; TRBD1 might be the D (6 bases). V was cut by 2 bases and J by 8 bases, with 15 bases left in between. Germline loops: CDR1 SGHAT, CDR2 FQDESV (reference sequence). The CDR3 spans 15 residues. For the CDR3, the DNA is TGTGCCAGCAGCTTATACGCAGGGGAAGAGGGGGAGCTGTTTTTT. Translating gives CASSLYAGEEGELFF.

In this sample, this clonotype turned up many times. V gene TRBV29-1 combines with J gene TRBJ2-7; 7 nucleotides align to TRBD1. Germline assignment: CDR1 SQVTM and CDR2 ANQGSEA. V gave up 6 bases and J gave up 3 bases; unmatched junction bases: 2. The CDR3 contains 11 residues. The CDR3, as DNA: TGCAGCGTCCGGGACAGCTACGAGCAGTACTTC. Protein: CSVRDSYEQYF.

Worth noting for this clonotype: One end of the junction fails to match germline, which may point to a read error. The chain couples TRBV9 to TRBJ2-6; D is unclear. The germline CDR1 and CDR2 sequences are SGDLS and YYNGEE. This CDR3 has 11 amino acids. CDR3 in amino acids: CAGSATGVLTF. CDR3 bases: TGTGCCGGCAGCGCCACTGGGGTCCTGACTTTC.

The gene calls are TRBV20-1 and TRBJ2-3, with TRBD2 identical over 10 bases. V shed 7 bases and J 2 bases; nucleotides not matched to a gene: 3. Germline loops: CDR1 DFQATT, CDR2 SNEGSKA (reference sequence). This CDR3 comprises 13 residues. The chain's CDR3 is CSGLAGVTDTQYF. CDR3 coding DNA: TGCAGTGGTCTAGCGGGGGTCACAGATACGCAGTATTTT.

About this clonotype: The germline gene is not matched at one end of the junction; a read error may be the cause. This chain links TRBV28 with TRBJ2-5; 7 bases align to TRBD1. The germline CDR1 and CDR2 sequences are MDHEN and SYDVKM. This CDR3 region has 16 residues. CDR3 amino acids: CASSTHVKTGSATQCF. DNA for the CDR3: TGTGCCAGCAGTACCCACGTAAAGACAGGGTCCGCGACCCAGTGCTTC. Full variable domain (outside the CDR3, taken from reference TRBV28 and TRBJ2-5): DVKVTQSSRYLVKRTGEKVFLECVQDMDHENMFWYRQDPGLGLRLIYFSYDVKMKEKGDIPEGYSVSREKKERFSLILESASTNQTSMYLCASSTHVKTGSATQCFGPGTRLLVL.

In regard to this clonotype: One base away lies a much larger clone, so this may be a sequencing read error. V and J are TRBV29-1 and TRBJ2-7, with D perhaps given as TRBD1 or TRBD2 (5 bases each). From germline, CDR1 is SQVTM and CDR2 ANQGSEA. The CDR3 loop spans 11 amino acids. The CDR3 region is CSVGDGYEQSF. CDR3 in DNA: TGCAGCGTTGGGGACGGTTACGAGCAGTCCTTC.